This T cell receptor beta chain is from a study of patients and donors after allogeneic stem cell transplantation. This clonotype appeared a few times. The junction does not match germline at one end; this may be a read error. TCRdb re-called the RT-PCR reads with MiXCR, one entry per CDR3 protein. The profile shows hundreds of thousands of distinct CDR3 sequences, 16% of them singletons. The CDR3 consists of 15 residues. Germline V gene lookup returns CDR1 SGHRS and CDR2 YFSETQ. This chain connects TRBV5-1 to TRBJ1-1; D uncertain. Sequencing input: blood, either unsorted or a sorted T cell fraction (not recorded which). The receptor was isolated from a human donor who was either an allogeneic HSCT recipient or a stem cell or donor lymphocyte infusion donor (not recorded which). It is not recorded whose cells these are; they may come from a transplant donor. The CDR3 DNA is TGCGCCAGCACCTTGGAGGGTAAGCGGTACACTGAAGCTTTCTTT. Translation gives CASTLEGKRYTEAFF.